This T cell receptor beta chain originates from a study of shared clonotypes between healthy human individuals. General observations from the study: Among non-shared clonotypes, generation probabilities were lower than among those shared by all four donors. As a rule, naive subsets had a larger estimated richness than memory subsets. Sample collection involved blood only; tissue repertoires are likely different.

The V gene's germline CDR1 is MDHEN and CDR2 SYDVKM. Trimming stripped 5 bases from V and 0 bases from J, with 8 bases between. CDR3 size: 14 residues. A note on this clone: Its antigen is not known.

Every subset had its genomic DNA shared out evenly among several immunoSEQ plates. Produced via immunoSEQ multiplex PCR; TCRdb's table is partial and in-frame only. The data contain 2 million to 2.5 million clones, approximately 94% of them singletons. The TCR originated in a man aged 18 to 35 in good health. The chain has TRBV28 and TRBJ1-3; no firm D call. Specimen: naive CD4+ T cells sorted from blood. As to subset: CD45RA+ positively selected. This CDR3 is CASSTTGSGNTIYF. In DNA form, the CDR3 reads TGTGCCAGCAGTACGACGGGCTCTGGAAACACCATATATTTT.